These 20 T cell receptor beta chains share one sample of origin, sequenced in a study of CD8 T cells in ankylosing spondylitis. One entry per CDR3 protein results from TCRdb running MiXCR on the 5' RACE reads. The table lists around 300,000 distinct CDR3 sequences, around 20% of them singletons. The sample taken for sequencing was blood, either unsorted or a sorted T cell fraction (not recorded which). The source is a female donor with ankylosing spondylitis or in good health (not recorded which).

This clonotype was found a few times. The V and J genes are TRBV9 and TRBJ2-1, with 8 bases matching TRBD2. Germline V gene sequence: CDR1 SGDLS, CDR2 YYNGEE. There are 15 residues in the CDR3. The ends lost 3 bases at V and 0 bases at J; junction bases unmatched: 2. CDR3 sequence: CASSASGFSYNEQFF. CDR3 DNA: TGTGCCAGCAGCGCTAGCGGGTTCTCCTACAATGAGCAGTTCTTC.

This clonotype was observed at least ten times. This chain links TRBV20-1 with TRBJ1-5, with 8 nucleotides matching TRBD1. In germline, CDR1 is DFQATT, CDR2 SNEGSKA (reference sequence). Trimming at V came to 6 bases and at J to 6 bases, leaving 13 bases not matched to a gene. This CDR3 has 15 amino acids. In DNA form, the CDR3 reads TGCAGTGCGGAAACGGGACAGGTCTTAGTTCAGCCCCAGCATTTT. Its protein product is CSAETGQVLVQPQHF.

The rearrangement uses TRBV6-1 and TRBJ1-2; 12 nucleotides align to TRBD1. The CDR3 extends over 16 amino acids. The germline V gene encodes CDR1 MNHNS and CDR2 SASEGT. V dropped 5 bases and J dropped 5; count of bases not matched to a gene: 9. The CDR3: CASSLGGTGGNYGYTF. The CDR3, as DNA: TGTGCCAGCAGTCTCGGAGGGACAGGGGGCAATTATGGCTACACCTTC.

The chain employs TRBV2 and TRBJ2-1, with a weak D call TRBD2 (5 bases). Looked up from germline, CDR1 is SNHLY and CDR2 is FYNNEI. V shed 6 bases and J shed 14 bases, with 14 bases lying between them. This CDR3 contains 11 residues. The CDR3 protein is CASRRVGRKFF. The CDR3 nucleotides are TGTGCCAGCAGGCGCGTGGGGAGAAAGTTCTTC. The whole variable domain, filled in from reference TRBV2 and TRBJ2-1, reads EPEVTQTPSHQVTQMGQEVILRCVPISNHLYFYWYRQILGQKVEFLVSFYNNEISEKSEIFDDQFSVERPDGSNFTLKIRSTKLEDSAMYFCASRRVGRKFFGPGTRLTVL.

The chain has TRBV10-3 and TRBJ1-1; 7 bases map to TRBD1. Germline CDR1 is ENHRY and CDR2 is SYGVKD. The CDR3 has 17 amino acids. Trimming cost V 4 bases and J 7 bases; bases outside gene matches: 18. CDR3 sequence (DNA): TGTGCCATCAGTGCCGATCCGGGACAGCTCCAAAGGGGTGAAGCTTTCTTT. Translation gives CAISADPGQLQRGEAFF.

This clonotype has at least ten counts. The chain carries TRBV4-3 and TRBJ2-3, with D unresolved. The V and J ends lost 2 bases and 5 bases respectively, with 8 bases between them. The CDR3 length is 13 residues. Germline-derived CDR1 and CDR2 are LGHNA and YSLEER. The CDR3 DNA follows: TGCGCCAGCAGCCAACCCGGCGTAGATACGCAGTATTTT. The encoded protein is CASSQPGVDTQYF.

V gene TRBV18 combines with J gene TRBJ1-3, with D tentatively TRBD1 (5 bases). Germline values: CDR1 KGHSH, CDR2 LQKENI. The CDR3 is made up of 15 amino acids. Trimming took off 3 bases at V and 2 bases at J, with 11 bases between the two ends. CDR3 in DNA: TGTGCCAGCTCACCCCGCGGGGGAACTGGAAACACCATATATTTT. This encodes CASSPRGGTGNTIYF.

This chain connects TRBV11-2 to TRBJ2-3, with 12 bases identical to TRBD2. The CDR3 spans 18 residues. With 5 bases clipped from V and 5 bases from J, the junction kept 14 bases outside the gene matches. CDR1 SGHAT and CDR2 FQNNGV come from the germline V gene. This CDR3 reads CASSRGPRTSGRLDTQYF. The CDR3 DNA sequence: TGTGCCAGCAGCCGAGGGCCCCGTACTAGCGGGAGGTTAGATACGCAGTATTTT.

The sample holds a few counts of this clonotype. The V and J genes are TRBV18 and TRBJ2-5; possibly TRBD1 for D (5 bases). Germline CDR1 KGHSH, CDR2 LQKENI. Trimming left V 4 bases short and J 3 bases short, with 9 bases between. There are 13 residues in the CDR3. In DNA, the CDR3 is TGTGCCAGCTCACTGCAGGGCGAAGAGACCCAGTACTTC. Its protein product is CASSLQGEETQYF.

Concerning this clonotype: Sequence at one end of the junction differs from germline and may be a read error. The J gene is TRBJ2-1, the V gene TRBV20-1; TRBD1 aligns across 8 bases. CDR3 length: 17 residues. Per germline, CDR1 DFQATT and CDR2 SNEGSKA (reference sequence). The CDR3 here is CCARDRATGALYNEQFF. For the CDR3, the DNA is TGCTGTGCTAGAGATCGGGCGACAGGGGCCCTTTACAATGAGCAGTTCTTC.

The gene calls are TRBV20-1 and TRBJ2-3, with a possible D match to TRBD1 (6 bases). V lost 6 bases and J lost 1, with 14 bases in between. In germline, CDR1 is DFQATT, CDR2 SNEGSKA (reference sequence). The CDR3 spans 14 residues. The CDR3 DNA reads as TGCAGTGCCGTGGACAGCTTCGGCACAGATACGCAGTATTTT. Residues: CSAVDSFGTDTQYF.

This clonotype was seen only a few times. The chain links TRBV29-1 to TRBJ1-1; 7 bases are shared with TRBD1. V gave up 4 bases and J gave up 4 bases; unmatched junction bases: 6. CDR3 length: 13 amino acids. Germline CDR1 is SQVTM and CDR2 is ANQGSEA. Here the CDR3 DNA reads TGCAGCGTTGTATGGCAGGGGGGCACTGAAGCTTTCTTT. It specifies CSVVWQGGTEAFF.

In its sample, this clonotype was seen many times. V gene TRBV29-1 combines with J gene TRBJ2-4; D not certain. Germline V gives CDR1 SQVTM, CDR2 ANQGSEA. Trimming cost V 5 bases and J 1 base, with 9 bases left between them. This CDR3 is 13 amino acids long. The CDR3 sequence is CSVSLRAKNIQYF. The CDR3 nucleotides read TGCAGCGTTTCACTTAGGGCCAAAAACATTCAGTACTTC.

This clonotype was seen many times. The chain joins TRBV6-1 to TRBJ2-1, with D perhaps TRBD1 or TRBD2 (5 bases each). The CDR3 consists of 17 residues. The V gene's germline CDR1 is MNHNS and CDR2 SASEGT. The V end was cut by 6 bases, the J end by 7 bases, with 25 bases between. This CDR3 reads CASSPVTNRQRVNEQFF. The CDR3 coding sequence is TGTGCCAGCAGCCCAGTTACAAACCGACAGAGGGTTAATGAGCAGTTCTTC.

This clonotype is categorized as medium-sized (0.01 to 0.1%). V usage is TRBV20-1 and J usage is TRBJ2-7; unclear D gene. Per germline, CDR1 DFQATT and CDR2 SNEGSKA (reference sequence). Trimming took 0 bases from V and 0 from J, leaving 9 bases between them. This CDR3 contains 14 residues. Written as DNA, the CDR3 is TGCAGTGCTAGAGACAGGCCCTCCTCCTACGAGCAGTACTTC. This sequence encodes CSARDRPSSYEQYF.

The CDR3 DNA follows: TGCGCCAGCAGCCAAGATCTTGTTAGGTACGGCGCCTACAATGAGCAGTTCTTC. Its protein product is CASSQDLVRYGAYNEQFF. The chain employs TRBV4-3 and TRBJ2-1; D remains unclear. The CDR3 sequence is 18 residues long. Looked up from germline, CDR1 is LGHNA and CDR2 is YSLEER. The ends were cut back, 0 bases at V and 2 bases at J, with 17 bases in the middle.

This clonotype has ten or more counts. J is TRBJ2-7 and V is TRBV25-1; 9 nucleotides align to TRBD2. Germline CDR1 and CDR2: MGHDK and SYGVNS. The V and J ends lost 5 bases and 7 bases, in that order; junction bases with no gene match: 9. CDR3 length equals 14 residues. CDR3 nucleotides: TGTGCCAGCAGTTTTAGCGGGAGTCAAATGGAGCAGTACTTC. Protein product: CASSFSGSQMEQYF.

The chain has TRBV20-1 and TRBJ2-2, with 12 nucleotides matching TRBD1. Germline loops: CDR1 DFQATT, CDR2 SNEGSKA (reference sequence). Losses at the gene ends were 4 bases for V and 6 bases for J; bases not matched to a gene: 9. The length of the CDR3 is 16 residues. The CDR3 nucleotides read TGCAGTGCTACCGGGACAGGGGGCCGTTGGTCCGGGGAGCTGTTTTTT. Its protein is CSATGTGGRWSGELFF.

CDR3 bases: TGTGCCAGCTCACCACCTACTGGTTTCGGAGATACGCAGTATTTT. Protein: CASSPPTGFGDTQYF. V usage is TRBV18 and J usage is TRBJ2-3; no firm D call. The CDR3 runs to 15 residues. The germline V gene has CDR1 KGHSH and CDR2 LQKENI. V was trimmed by 0 bases and J by 5 bases, leaving 12 bases between them.

This clonotype was recorded a few times. J is TRBJ2-3 and V is TRBV12-3 or TRBV12-4; TRBD2 matches at 9 bases. The CDR3 contains 15 residues. Trimming took 6 bases from V and 1 from J; bases not matched to a gene: 5. The chain's CDR3 is CASSTTSGRTDTQYF. The DNA of the CDR3 is TGTGCCAGCAGCACGACTAGCGGACGCACAGATACGCAGTATTTT.